The rows below give T cell receptor beta chains drawn from one sample of a study of T cell responses to AZD1222 COVID-19 vaccine. The table came from immunoSEQ multiplex PCR; TCRdb's copy has only in-frame clones and leaves some out. The sample lists fewer than 150,000 clones, around nine tenths occurring once. The material sequenced was peripheral blood, taken on day 0 of AZD1222 vaccination. The receptors shown here come from an adult in good health. The CDR3 runs from the conserved cysteine through the conserved F or W. The D gene is left open where the match is weak. Size tells how often a clone was seen (once, few, many) or the class of an expanded clone, and some rows leave it out.

j_call: TRBJ1-4; d_call: NA; clone_size: NA; v_call: TRBV18; cdr3_aa: CASSPDRILNEKLFF; cdr3_nt: TGTGCCAGCTCACCCGACAGAATCCTTAATGAAAAACTGTTTTTT
j_call: TRBJ2-1; d_call: TRBD2; clone_size: once; v_call: TRBV6-2/TRBV6-3; cdr3_aa: CASSYMGLAAYNEQFF; cdr3_nt: TGTGCCAGCAGTTACATGGGACTAGCGGCCTACAATGAGCAGTTCTTC
j_call: TRBJ1-2; d_call: NA; clone_size: NA; v_call: TRBV12-3/TRBV12-4; cdr3_aa: CAIGRGGYTF; cdr3_nt: TGTGCCATTGGGCGGGGAGGCTACACCTTC
j_call: TRBJ2-7; d_call: TRBD2; clone_size: NA; v_call: TRBV6-2/TRBV6-3; cdr3_aa: CASSYLLTSVKKPQRPYEQYF; cdr3_nt: TGTGCCAGCAGTTACCTCCTGACTAGCGTGAAAAAACCCCAACGTCCCTACGAGCAGTACTTC
j_call: TRBJ2-5; d_call: NA; clone_size: once; v_call: TRBV25-1; cdr3_aa: CASNLIGSSETQYF; cdr3_nt: TGTGCCAGCAACCTAATAGGTAGTTCAGAGACCCAGTACTTC
j_call: TRBJ2-6; d_call: TRBD2; clone_size: NA; v_call: TRBV6-1; cdr3_aa: CASSGTSGGAEAGANVLTF; cdr3_nt: TGTGCCAGCAGTGGGACTAGCGGGGGGGCAGAGGCTGGGGCCAACGTCCTGACTTTC
j_call: TRBJ1-2; d_call: NA; clone_size: NA; v_call: TRBV7-9; cdr3_aa: CASSYSTVFYGYTF; cdr3_nt: TGTGCCAGCTCGTACTCAACAGTTTTCTATGGCTACACCTTC
j_call: TRBJ2-5; d_call: NA; clone_size: NA; v_call: TRBV3-1/TRBV3-2; cdr3_aa: CASRSGALETQYF; cdr3_nt: TGTGCCAGCAGGTCAGGGGCTTTAGAGACCCAGTACTTC
j_call: TRBJ2-3; d_call: NA; clone_size: NA; v_call: TRBV19; cdr3_aa: CASSPLLAADTQYF; cdr3_nt: TGTGCCAGTAGCCCCCTTTTGGCCGCCGATACGCAGTATTTT
j_call: TRBJ1-6; d_call: NA; clone_size: NA; v_call: TRBV6-6; cdr3_aa: CASSFGAGQTNSPLHF; cdr3_nt: TGTGCCAGCAGTTTTGGCGCCGGACAGACAAATTCACCCCTCCACTTT
j_call: TRBJ2-1; d_call: NA; clone_size: NA; v_call: TRBV4-2; cdr3_aa: CASSQAGDEQFF; cdr3_nt: TGTGCCAGCAGCCAGGCGGGCGATGAGCAGTTCTTC
j_call: TRBJ2-2; d_call: TRBD2; clone_size: NA; v_call: TRBV5-6; cdr3_aa: CASSLDGLAGSGELFF; cdr3_nt: TGTGCCAGCAGCTTGGACGGACTAGCGGGATCTGGGGAGCTGTTTTTT
j_call: TRBJ2-3; d_call: NA; clone_size: NA; v_call: TRBV11-2; cdr3_aa: CASSLPSAGITDTQYF; cdr3_nt: TGTGCCAGCAGCTTACCTTCGGCGGGGATCACAGATACGCAGTATTTT
j_call: TRBJ2-3; d_call: TRBD1; clone_size: once; v_call: TRBV30; cdr3_aa: CAWSVGQGTDTQYF; cdr3_nt: TGTGCCTGGAGTGTGGGACAGGGGACAGATACGCAGTATTTT
j_call: TRBJ1-1; d_call: TRBD1; clone_size: NA; v_call: TRBV12-3/TRBV12-4; cdr3_aa: CASSQGARTEAFF; cdr3_nt: TGTGCCAGCAGCCAGGGGGCACGGACTGAAGCTTTCTTT
j_call: TRBJ2-7; d_call: TRBD2; clone_size: NA; v_call: TRBV2; cdr3_aa: CASRLAGTRYEQYF; cdr3_nt: TGTGCCAGCAGGCTAGCGGGGACCCGCTACGAGCAGTACTTC
j_call: TRBJ2-4; d_call: NA; clone_size: NA; v_call: TRBV19; cdr3_aa: CASSIAGLGWGDIQYF; cdr3_nt: TGTGCCAGTAGTATAGCGGGGTTGGGCTGGGGGGACATTCAGTACTTC
j_call: TRBJ2-7; d_call: NA; clone_size: NA; v_call: TRBV5-1; cdr3_aa: CASSLAQLKSSYEQYF; cdr3_nt: TGCGCCAGCAGCTTGGCCCAGCTCAAGAGCTCCTACGAGCAGTACTTC
j_call: TRBJ1-6; d_call: NA; clone_size: NA; v_call: TRBV5-1; cdr3_aa: CASSFGAMVNSPLHF; cdr3_nt: TGCGCCAGCAGCTTTGGGGCCATGGTAAATTCACCCCTCCACTTT
j_call: TRBJ2-3; d_call: NA; clone_size: NA; v_call: TRBV29-1; cdr3_aa: CSAMYPSTDTQYF; cdr3_nt: TGCAGCGCGATGTACCCTAGCACAGATACGCAGTATTTT
j_call: TRBJ1-5; d_call: NA; clone_size: NA; v_call: TRBV27; cdr3_aa: CASSRQTGTGAKSNQPQHF; cdr3_nt: TGTGCCAGCAGTCGACAAACCGGGACTGGGGCCAAAAGCAATCAGCCCCAGCATTTT
j_call: TRBJ1-5; d_call: TRBD1; clone_size: NA; v_call: TRBV9; cdr3_aa: CASSVGPGGSNQPQHF; cdr3_nt: TGTGCCAGCAGCGTCGGACCAGGGGGGAGCAATCAGCCCCAGCATTTT
j_call: TRBJ1-2; d_call: NA; clone_size: NA; v_call: TRBV5-1; cdr3_aa: CASSLDELVSRDYGYTF; cdr3_nt: TGCGCCAGCAGCTTGGACGAGCTCGTATCACGAGACTATGGCTACACCTTC
j_call: TRBJ1-2; d_call: NA; clone_size: NA; v_call: TRBV27; cdr3_aa: CASSLSAAGPAYGYTF; cdr3_nt: TGTGCCAGCAGTTTATCGGCGGCAGGGCCTGCCTATGGCTACACCTTC
j_call: TRBJ2-1; d_call: NA; clone_size: few; v_call: TRBV11-3; cdr3_aa: CASSLALAPSYNEQFF; cdr3_nt: TGTGCCAGCAGCTTAGCGCTAGCGCCTTCCTACAATGAGCAGTTCTTC
j_call: TRBJ2-1; d_call: NA; clone_size: NA; v_call: TRBV6-1; cdr3_aa: CASSEELGQFF; cdr3_nt: TGTGCCAGCAGTGAGGAGTTGGGGCAGTTCTTC
j_call: TRBJ1-5; d_call: TRBD1; clone_size: NA; v_call: TRBV19; cdr3_aa: CASSRITGVQPQHF; cdr3_nt: TGTGCCAGTAGTAGAATAACAGGGGTTCAGCCCCAGCATTTT
j_call: TRBJ2-7; d_call: NA; clone_size: NA; v_call: TRBV30; cdr3_aa: CAGGRTVKYEQYF; cdr3_nt: TGTGCCGGGGGCCGGACAGTGAAATACGAGCAGTACTTC
j_call: TRBJ2-3; d_call: NA; clone_size: NA; v_call: TRBV6-6; cdr3_aa: CASKERDTQYF; cdr3_nt: TGTGCCAGTAAAGAGAGGGATACGCAGTATTTT
j_call: TRBJ2-3; d_call: NA; clone_size: NA; v_call: TRBV11-2; cdr3_aa: CASSFRGRGPTDTQYF; cdr3_nt: TGTGCCAGCAGCTTCAGGGGCAGGGGACCCACAGATACGCAGTATTTT
j_call: TRBJ1-2; d_call: NA; clone_size: NA; v_call: TRBV12-5; cdr3_aa: CASGLVTFGGTRNYGYTF; cdr3_nt: TGTGCTAGTGGTTTGGTAACTTTCGGAGGGACTCGCAACTATGGCTACACCTTC
j_call: TRBJ1-4; d_call: TRBD1; clone_size: NA; v_call: TRBV9; cdr3_aa: CASSVDGTGVTNEKLFF; cdr3_nt: TGTGCCAGCAGCGTAGATGGGACAGGAGTCACTAATGAAAAACTGTTTTTT
j_call: TRBJ2-3; d_call: NA; clone_size: NA; v_call: TRBV18; cdr3_aa: CASSGGAQLTDTQYF; cdr3_nt: TGTGCCAGCTCAGGAGGGGCCCAGCTCACAGATACGCAGTATTTT
j_call: TRBJ2-3; d_call: TRBD2; clone_size: NA; v_call: TRBV7-2; cdr3_aa: CASSLVAGGSSTDTQYF; cdr3_nt: TGTGCCAGCAGCTTAGTAGCGGGAGGATCTAGCACAGATACGCAGTATTTT
j_call: TRBJ2-5; d_call: NA; clone_size: once; v_call: TRBV5-6; cdr3_aa: CASSSGRGPGETQYF; cdr3_nt: TGTGCCAGCAGCAGTGGTCGAGGCCCCGGGGAGACCCAGTACTTC
j_call: TRBJ1-6; d_call: NA; clone_size: NA; v_call: TRBV30; cdr3_aa: CAWSEGGNSPLHF; cdr3_nt: TGTGCCTGGAGTGAGGGGGGTAATTCACCCCTCCACTTT
j_call: TRBJ2-4; d_call: TRBD2; clone_size: NA; v_call: TRBV6-1; cdr3_aa: CASSDGLVGNIQYF; cdr3_nt: TGTGCCAGCAGTGACGGACTAGTCGGAAACATTCAGTACTTC
j_call: TRBJ1-2; d_call: NA; clone_size: NA; v_call: TRBV11-3; cdr3_aa: CASTSGPLAYGYTF; cdr3_nt: TGTGCCAGCACCTCGGGACCGTTGGCCTATGGCTACACCTTC
j_call: TRBJ2-2; d_call: NA; clone_size: NA; v_call: TRBV4-2; cdr3_aa: CASSQEGLNTGELFF; cdr3_nt: TGTGCCAGCAGCCAAGAGGGCCTAAACACCGGGGAGCTGTTTTTT
j_call: TRBJ1-2; d_call: NA; clone_size: NA; v_call: TRBV9; cdr3_aa: CASSVGQGKILNYGYTF; cdr3_nt: TGTGCCAGCAGCGTAGGTCAGGGCAAGATCCTTAACTATGGCTACACCTTC
j_call: TRBJ2-3; d_call: NA; clone_size: once; v_call: TRBV20-1; cdr3_aa: CSASGDPTDTQYF; cdr3_nt: TGCAGTGCTAGTGGGGACCCCACAGATACGCAGTATTTT
j_call: TRBJ1-1; d_call: NA; clone_size: NA; v_call: TRBV2; cdr3_aa: CASSEAGGTEAFF; cdr3_nt: TGTGCCAGCAGTGAAGCAGGGGGCACTGAAGCTTTCTTT
j_call: TRBJ1-2; d_call: NA; clone_size: NA; v_call: TRBV7-9; cdr3_aa: CASILLGQDGYTF; cdr3_nt: TGTGCCAGCATTCTACTGGGGCAAGATGGCTACACCTTC
j_call: TRBJ2-4; d_call: NA; clone_size: NA; v_call: TRBV10-2; cdr3_aa: CASSESWEDRGYF; cdr3_nt: TGCGCCAGCAGTGAGTCGTGGGAGGACCGAGGGTACTTC
j_call: TRBJ1-2; d_call: NA; clone_size: NA; v_call: TRBV24-1; cdr3_aa: CATSGVTNYGYTF; cdr3_nt: TGTGCCACCAGTGGCGTGACTAACTATGGCTACACCTTC
j_call: TRBJ1-1; d_call: TRBD1; clone_size: once; v_call: TRBV27; cdr3_aa: CASSFLGGGMDTEAFF; cdr3_nt: TGTGCCAGCAGTTTCTTAGGAGGGGGCATGGACACTGAAGCTTTCTTT
j_call: TRBJ1-2; d_call: NA; clone_size: NA; v_call: TRBV2; cdr3_aa: CASSEGPGDNYGYTF; cdr3_nt: TGTGCCAGCAGTGAGGGCCCGGGGGATAACTATGGCTACACCTTC
j_call: TRBJ1-5; d_call: NA; clone_size: NA; v_call: TRBV6-1; cdr3_aa: CASITGPGRQPQHF; cdr3_nt: TGTGCCAGCATTACGGGGCCCGGTCGTCAGCCCCAGCATTTT
j_call: TRBJ2-3; d_call: NA; clone_size: NA; v_call: TRBV2; cdr3_aa: CASTPQRLTDTQYF; cdr3_nt: TGTGCCAGCACCCCCCAGCGGTTAACAGATACGCAGTATTTT
j_call: TRBJ1-1; d_call: NA; clone_size: NA; v_call: TRBV28; cdr3_aa: CASSLSLGHRFQGDNTEAFF; cdr3_nt: TGTGCCAGCAGTTTATCCCTGGGACACCGGTTTCAAGGGGATAACACTGAAGCTTTCTTT
j_call: TRBJ2-3; d_call: NA; clone_size: few; v_call: TRBV5-4; cdr3_aa: CASNRDTDTQYF; cdr3_nt: TGTGCCAGCAACAGAGACACAGATACGCAGTATTTT
j_call: TRBJ2-5; d_call: NA; clone_size: NA; v_call: TRBV30; cdr3_aa: CAWSVAAATQYF; cdr3_nt: TGTGCCTGGAGTGTGGCAGCCGCGACCCAGTACTTC